This T cell receptor (beta chain) is from a study of Tregs in tolerant kidney transplant recipients. Study observations and caveats: Few patients were studied, so findings need validation in larger groups. The most relevant donor-specific Treg TCRbeta repertoire apparently came from expansion with activated donor B cells.

The ends lost 3 bases at V and 5 bases at J; junction bases unmatched: 11. Germline-derived CDR1 and CDR2 are MGHRA and YSYEKL. This CDR3 has 16 amino acids. In regard to this clone: Its specificity is not known.

Sequencing was performed with immunoSEQ multiplex PCR; in TCRdb, only in-frame clones are kept and a portion is missing. The sample includes under 100,000 clones, approximately 92% of them seen just once. Unstimulated Tregs (CD4+CD25+CD127-) and CD4+CD25- non-Tregs were sorted from PBMCs. The material sequenced was CD8+ T cells from blood. This receptor was taken from a human donor in good health. The chain joins TRBV4-1 to TRBJ2-7, with TRBD1 identical over 9 bases. CDR3 DNA sequence: TGCGCCAGCAGCCAGGGGCCCGGGACAGGGAAAAACGAGCAGTACTTC. Translated: CASSQGPGTGKNEQYF.